The entry below describes one T cell receptor (beta chain). Its matching antigen is unknown. This entry comes from a study of blood T cells in healthy people across ages. The use of a sample-barcoded 5' primer and a J-beta primer mix characterized a second PCR of about 7 to 12 cycles. Per sample, CDR3-containing paired-end reads numbered at least 3 million. One entry per CDR3 protein, called by TCRdb with MiXCR from the 5' RACE reads. Here the sample spans about 760,000 distinct CDR3 sequences, about 61% being singletons. Germline CDR1 and CDR2: DFQATT and SNEGSKA (reference sequence). The CDR3 runs 15 residues. The J segment lost 7 bases and the V segment lost 1 base, leaving 10 bases of the junction unmatched. Study-wide results and caveats: Age showed a roughly linear inverse relationship with TCR beta diversity per million T cells. Comparison with aged donors showed that long-lived donors had more naive CD4+ cells and higher diversity.

Material for sequencing was blood. The receptor was isolated from a middle-aged man in good health. The V gene is TRBV20-1, the J gene TRBJ2-1; the match to TRBD2 covers 7 bases. CDR3: CSARGGLDMENEQFF. The CDR3 DNA sequence: TGCAGTGCTAGAGGAGGACTAGATATGGAGAATGAGCAGTTCTTC.